These 10 T cell receptor beta chains came from one sample sequenced in a study of control samples from healthy donors and cancer patients. Repertoires were generated with immunoSEQ multiplex PCR, while TCRdb's copy carries only in-frame clones and drops some. Among 100,000 to 110,000 clones listed, roughly 87% were seen once. The sequenced sample consisted of blood. The receptors shown here come from a woman between 50 and 59 years old in good health.

This chain links TRBV6-6 with TRBJ1-3, with TRBD1 as a possible D gene (5 bases). The CDR3 runs 15 residues. V was clipped by 3 bases and J by 0 bases, with 9 bases between them. Germline CDR1 and CDR2: MNHNY and SVGAGI (reference sequence). The chain's CDR3 is CASSYGGTSGNTIYF. For the CDR3, the DNA is TGTGCCAGCAGTTATGGGGGGACCTCTGGAAACACCATATATTTT.

V usage is TRBV24-1 and J usage is TRBJ1-6; D is unresolved. The germline V gene has CDR1 KGHDR and CDR2 SFDVKD. Trimming removed 3 bases at V and 0 bases at J, with 8 bases between. The CDR3 is made up of 16 amino acids. The CDR3 nucleotides read TGTGCCACCAGTGATAGGGCGAGCTCCTATAATTCACCCCTCCACTTT. Protein product: CATSDRASSYNSPLHF.

V and J are TRBV7-3 and TRBJ2-7; no clear D. The V end lost 1 base, the J end lost 7 bases, and 14 bases lay between the germline ends. The CDR3 runs 14 residues. The germline CDR1 and CDR2 sequences are SGHTA and FQGTGA. This chain's CDR3 is CASSLRLYRLEQYF. CDR3 bases: TGTGCCAGCAGCTTAAGGCTATACCGTTTGGAGCAGTACTTC.

This sequence joins TRBV30 and TRBJ2-7; the D gene is possibly TRBD2 (5 bases). Trimming left V 3 bases short and J 1 base short, with 16 bases between. This CDR3 is built from 15 residues. Germline CDR1 is GTSNPN and CDR2 is SVGIG (reference sequence). In nucleotides, the CDR3 is TGTGCCTGGAGCTACCATGGAAGAGGGTCCTACGAGCAGTACTTC. Protein product: CAWSYHGRGSYEQYF.

This clone has just one count. The gene calls are TRBV21-1 and TRBJ2-3; the table gives TRBD2 as D, unverified against the DNA. TRBV21-1 is a listed pseudogene. The CDR3 loop spans 22 amino acids. CDR3 residues: CASSLSRLDRVYCLAGADTQYF. CDR3 nucleotide sequence: TGTGCCAGCAGCCTCTCCCGACTAGACAGGGTATATTGTCTAGCGGGAGCAGATACGCAGTATTTT.

The rearrangement joins TRBV12-5 to TRBJ2-2; 7 nucleotides align to TRBD1. The CDR3 is 14 amino acids. The junction had 11 bases not matched to a gene; V was cut back by 7 bases and J by 9 bases. CDR1 LGHNT and CDR2 FRNRAP come from the germline V gene. CDR3 residues: CASAANVQGRELFF. CDR3 nucleotides: TGTGCTAGTGCTGCGAACGTACAGGGGAGGGAGCTGTTTTTT.

The CDR3 loop reads CASSSSLENTGELFF. The CDR3 nucleotides are TGTGCCAGCAGCTCGTCTCTAGAGAACACCGGGGAGCTGTTTTTT. The J gene is TRBJ2-2, the V gene TRBV11-3; D unresolved. The CDR3 totals 15 residues. V was trimmed by 4 bases and J by 1 base, leaving 10 bases between them. CDR1 and CDR2 (germline): SGHNT, YENEEA.

The V gene is TRBV6-5, the J gene TRBJ1-6; 7 bases match TRBD1. After removal of 2 bases from V and 7 bases from J, the junction contained 5 bases not matched to a gene. Germline CDR1 reads MNHEY; CDR2 reads SVGAGI. This CDR3 comprises 15 residues. The CDR3 nucleotides read TGTGCCAGCAGTTACCAGGGGGGGGGCAATTCACCCCTCCACTTT. It yields the protein CASSYQGGGNSPLHF.

The gene calls are TRBV29-1 and TRBJ1-2; TRBD1 is a possible D gene (6 bases). CDR3 size: 13 residues. CDR1 and CDR2 (germline): SQVTM, ANQGSEA. With 4 bases removed from V and 4 bases from J, the gap between germline ends came to 13 bases. The CDR3 here is CSVVRQDAYGYTF. CDR3 DNA sequence: TGCAGCGTTGTTAGACAGGACGCCTATGGCTACACCTTC.

This clone came up a few times. This chain uses TRBV28 with TRBJ2-3; 7 bases match TRBD1. The CDR3 covers 16 residues. With 4 bases clipped from V and 1 base from J, the junction kept 8 bases outside the gene matches. Germline V CDR1 and CDR2: MDHEN, SYDVKM. DNA of the CDR3: TGTGCCAGCAGTTCCCCCCAGGGGGAAGGCACAGATACGCAGTATTTT. Translating gives CASSSPQGEGTDTQYF.